This is a list of T cell receptor beta chains from one sample in a study of T cells in Graves' hyperthyroidism and ophthalmopathy. TCRdb reprocessed the multiplex PCR reads with MiXCR, giving one entry per CDR3 protein. Among hundreds of thousands of distinct CDR3 sequences listed, roughly 15% were seen once. The specimen sequenced was blood. The source is a woman aged 40 to 49 with Graves' ophthalmopathy. Both conserved end residues are part of each CDR3. Fields, in order: V gene, J gene, CDR3 protein.

TRBV27	TRBJ1-2	CASSPWTGNGYTF
TRBV20-1	TRBJ2-7	CSASAGTSGTSYEQYF
TRBV4-3	TRBJ2-7	CASSQDTGGEQYF
TRBV5-1	TRBJ2-7	CASSPGQWDGRQYF
TRBV20-1	TRBJ2-7	CSAGPGTSLREQYF
TRBV20-1	TRBJ1-1	CSAQDSTRNTEAFF
TRBV30	TRBJ1-1	CAWSQRGTEAFF
TRBV27	TRBJ1-5	CASAIDRGNQPQHF
TRBV20-1	TRBJ2-5	CSARSDYQETQYF
TRBV6-1	TRBJ2-7	CASRDSGRAGEQYF
TRBV28	TRBJ2-2	CASSPWDRANTGELFF
TRBV11-2	TRBJ2-7	CASSLDSIPTYEQYF
TRBV3-1	TRBJ1-1	CASSPRPDREDTEAFF
TRBV7-2	TRBJ2-7	CASSLGGYNEQYF
TRBV20-1	TRBJ2-3	CSASPATDTQYF
TRBV3-1	TRBJ1-1	CASSQRTGGEKAFF
TRBV10-3	TRBJ1-6	CAIGGGQNNSPLHF
TRBV7-6	TRBJ2-7	CASSPTLHTSDRADYEQYF
TRBV3-1	TRBJ1-1	CASSQRGQMNTEAFF
TRBV12-3/TRBV12-4	TRBJ2-5	CASSLVLWSQYF
TRBV5-1	TRBJ2-5	CASSLNPGQGVAGTQYF
TRBV19	TRBJ2-7	CASTSPGPLGEQYF
TRBV7-3	TRBJ2-2	CASSSTWDTGELFF
TRBV2	TRBJ1-5	CASSEGHNSNQPQHF
TRBV6-1	TRBJ2-2	CASASGLNTGELFF
TRBV20-1	TRBJ2-7	CSASGTSGRREQYF
TRBV30	TRBJ1-3	CAWRLTPGRHSGNTIYF
TRBV6-1	TRBJ2-7	CASSPDRGRGDAYEQYF
TRBV19	TRBJ2-2	CASSMAGTGGITGELFF
TRBV28	TRBJ2-5	CASSQTPTQYF
TRBV20-1	TRBJ2-5	CSALDRQHVRETQYF
TRBV30	TRBJ1-2	CAWSRTGVWAGYTF
TRBV6-2/TRBV6-3	TRBJ2-5	CASSYSPSAGGRQTQYF
TRBV10-3	TRBJ2-7	CAISGGEYEQYF
TRBV20-1	TRBJ1-1	CSALDGGYTEAFF
TRBV4-1	TRBJ1-5	CASSQEYGYGQPQHF
TRBV29-1	TRBJ2-7	CSARGMAASYEQYF
TRBV3-1	TRBJ2-4	CASSHSSQNIQYF
TRBV20-1	TRBJ1-2	CSAQRRAAGDGYTF
TRBV30	TRBJ2-7	CAWKPGQTYEQYF
TRBV12-3/TRBV12-4	TRBJ1-5	CASSPGQRIVGNQPQHF